The T cell receptor (beta chain) described here comes from a study of T cell changes during pregnancy in multiple sclerosis. Libraries were prepared by immunoSEQ multiplex PCR; TCRdb keeps only in-frame clonotypes and omits some of them. The sample records some 95,000 clones, almost 95% being singletons. V lost 4 bases and J lost 5, with 20 bases in between. The CDR3 has 17 residues. From germline, CDR1 is SGHAT and CDR2 FQNNGV. The receptor was isolated from a female donor with multiple sclerosis, enrolled in a pregnancy study. The chain employs TRBV11-2 and TRBJ2-2; D unresolved. Sequencing used peripheral blood, obtained in the first trimester of pregnancy. The CDR3 here is CASSSLVRIDSTGELFF. The DNA for the CDR3 is TGTGCCAGCAGCTCCCTAGTTCGAATAGATTCGACCGGGGAGCTGTTTTTT.